The following is a T cell receptor beta chain sequence with its context. Production of TCR beta cDNA used roughly 500 ng total RNA together with a constant-region primer. Construction of TCR beta libraries relied on three successive nested multiplex PCR rounds employing slightly modified ARM-PCR. A C-beta reverse primer and TRBV1-TRBV30 forward primers served in each of the first two PCR rounds, at around 10 cycles apiece. Using its own MiXCR run on the multiplex PCR reads, TCRdb lists one record per CDR3 protein. The sample holds hundreds of thousands of distinct CDR3 sequences, almost 60% seen once. Extraction also yielded germline DNA, while blood RNA was obtained from unsorted whole blood. The data originate from a study of tumor-infiltrating lymphocytes in primary liver carcinoma. This CDR3 is built from 16 residues. Losses at the gene ends were 3 bases for V and 4 bases for J; bases not matched to a gene: 5.

This TCR came from a woman in her twenties or thirties with primary liver carcinoma and hepatitis B virus infection. Sequencing was carried out using peripheral blood. The gene calls are TRBV12-3 or TRBV12-4 and TRBJ2-1, with 11 bases fitting TRBD2. Here the CDR3 reads CASSFYLAGGYNEQFF. The CDR3, as DNA: TGTGCCAGCAGTTTTTACCTAGCGGGAGGATACAATGAGCAGTTCTTC.